Listed here are 31 T cell receptor beta chains from one sample, sequenced in a study of T cell repertoires in cytomegalovirus infection. TCRdb processed the reads anew with MiXCR; each CDR3 protein has one entry. This table has 500,000 to 600,000 distinct CDR3 sequences, about 15% appearing once. The sequencing sample was made of CD8+ T cells from PBMCs. The origin of the receptors is a human donor in good health (CMV status not recorded). Some clones in this sample may be carry-over from other donors' samples.

This clonotype was counted many times. The chain has TRBV7-2 and TRBJ2-7, with a possible D match to TRBD1 (7 bases). V was trimmed by 1 base and J by 2 bases, leaving 15 bases between them. The V gene's germline CDR1 is SGHTA and CDR2 FQGNSA. CDR3 length equals 16 residues. Written as DNA, the CDR3 is TGTGCCAGCAGCTTAGGGGGTCAGGGGGGCGCCTACGAGCAGTACTTC. It codes for CASSLGGQGGAYEQYF.

This clonotype was detected a few times. The gene calls are TRBV10-3 and TRBJ1-2; tentatively, D is TRBD1 (5 bases). Germline V gene sequence: CDR1 ENHRY, CDR2 SYGVKD. Trimming shortened V by 3 bases and J by 4 bases, and 12 bases separated the two germline ends. This CDR3 is built from 14 residues. CDR3 amino acids: CAISDVPGGYGYTF. In nucleotides, the CDR3 is TGTGCCATCAGTGACGTCCCTGGGGGCTATGGCTACACCTTC.

This clonotype was found once. A much larger clone is a single base away; this may be a read error. The V and J genes are TRBV11-2 and TRBJ2-3; tentative D call: TRBD2 (5 bases). Germline CDR1 SGHAT, CDR2 FQNNGV. The CDR3 runs 18 residues. This chain's CDR3 is CSSSLVLRLTISTDTQYF. The CDR3 DNA reads as TGTTCCAGCAGCTTAGTCCTCCGACTGACTATTAGCACAGATACGCAGTATTTT. Filled out from reference TRBV11-2 and TRBJ2-3, the complete variable domain reads EAGVAQSPRYKIIEKRQSVAFWCNPISGHATLYWYQQILGQGPKLLIQFQNNGVVDDSQLPKDRFSAERLKGVDSTLKIQPAKLEDSAVYLCSSSLVLRLTISTDTQYFGPGTRLTVL.

This clonotype was seen repeatedly, ten times or more. The chain joins TRBV7-6 to TRBJ1-1, with D tentatively TRBD1 (6 bases). The CDR3 runs to 17 residues. The V gene lost 3 bases and the J gene lost 3 bases, with 20 bases spanning the gap. Per the germline V gene, CDR1 is SGHVS and CDR2 is FNYEAQ. CDR3 nucleotide sequence: TGTGCCAGCAGCTTGGGTCCATCGGGGGCGAGCGACACTGAAGCTTTCTTT. Translating gives CASSLGPSGASDTEAFF.

With regard to this clonotype: Being one base from a much bigger clone, this may be a read error. This chain links TRBV7-9 with TRBJ1-1; no clear D. This CDR3 region has 12 residues. V was shortened by 5 bases and J by 11 bases, with 15 bases between the two germline ends. Germline assignment: CDR1 SEHNR and CDR2 FQNEAQ (reference sequence). CDR3 region: CASSPSGGRAFF. The CDR3 DNA sequence: TGTGCCAGCAGCCCGAGTGGAGGGCGGGCTTTCTTT.

This clonotype was observed many times. V is TRBV7-6 and J is TRBJ1-5; TRBD1 is a possible D gene (5 bases). Trimming removed 5 bases from V and 4 bases from J, with 15 bases in between. The CDR3 is made up of 15 amino acids. Per germline, CDR1 SGHVS and CDR2 FNYEAQ. DNA of the CDR3: TGTGCCAGCAGCCCCCGGATGGGGCCTAATCAGCCCCAGCATTTT. It encodes CASSPRMGPNQPQHF.

Ten or more counts support this clonotype. The rearrangement links TRBV7-8 to TRBJ1-3; D not certain. The germline V gene has CDR1 SGHVS and CDR2 FQNEAQ. The V end lost 5 bases, the J end lost 0 bases, and 20 bases lay between the germline ends. This CDR3 has 18 amino acids. The CDR3 spells CASSLKPVRQSSGNTIYF. CDR3 sequence (DNA): TGTGCCAGCAGCCTTAAGCCTGTGAGGCAGAGCTCTGGAAACACCATATATTTT.

V gene TRBV5-4 combines with J gene TRBJ1-1; 8 bases line up with TRBD1. Per the germline V gene, CDR1 is SGHNT and CDR2 is YYREEE (reference sequence). The CDR3 length is 18 residues. V shed 3 bases, J shed 5 bases, and the junction held 18 bases outside the gene matches. DNA for the CDR3: TGTGCCAGCAGCTATCCCGGACAGGGCAATTTCGGGCGGACTGAAGCTTTCTTT. Amino acid sequence: CASSYPGQGNFGRTEAFF. Drawing the rest from reference TRBV5-4 and TRBJ1-1, the complete variable domain is ETGVTQSPTHLIKTRGQQVTLRCSSQSGHNTVSWYQQALGQGPQFIFQYYREEENGRGNFPPRFSGLQFPNYSSELNVNALELDDSALYLCASSYPGQGNFGRTEAFFGQGTRLTVV.

This rearrangement joins TRBV28 to TRBJ2-7; no firm D call. V was shortened by 2 bases and J by 3 bases, with 14 bases between the two germline ends. The CDR3 is made up of 15 amino acids. Per germline, CDR1 MDHEN and CDR2 SYDVKM. The CDR3, as DNA: TGTGCCAGCAGTTTAGCCAGATCGGAATACTACGAGCAGTACTTC. Its protein product is CASSLARSEYYEQYF.

Notes on this clonotype: A much larger clonotype is one base distant, so this may be a read error. The chain uses TRBV11-2 and TRBJ2-5; possibly TRBD2 for D (6 bases). V dropped 3 bases and J dropped 9 bases, with 14 bases sitting between them. Germline V CDR1 and CDR2: SGHAT, FQNNGV. The length of the CDR3 is 13 residues. The CDR3 protein is CASSLRGPESQYF. The CDR3 nucleotides are TGTGCCAGCAGCTTGCGGGGCCCGGAGTCCCAGTACTTC.

This clonotype was observed a handful of times. The J gene is TRBJ2-7, the V gene TRBV10-3, with 7 bases identical to TRBD1. Germline V lookup: CDR1 ENHRY, CDR2 SYGVKD. The CDR3 spans 12 residues. V was clipped by 10 bases and J by 2 bases; unmatched bases: 5. CDR3 sequence reads: CATIDRAYEQYF. CDR3 sequence (DNA): TGTGCCACCATCGACAGGGCCTACGAGCAGTACTTC.

This clonotype was counted ten times or more. V gene TRBV11-2 combines with J gene TRBJ2-3; the D is unclear. CDR3 length equals 21 residues. V gave up 2 bases and J gave up 0 bases, with 27 bases separating them. CDR1 is SGHAT and CDR2 is FQNNGV in the germline V gene. CDR3 DNA sequence: TGTGCCAGCAGCTTACTGAATCTTCACCGAAGACTGCCTTCTAGCACAGATACGCAGTATTTT. It yields the protein CASSLLNLHRRLPSSTDTQYF.

This clonotype was picked up a small number of times. The gene calls are TRBV7-9 and TRBJ1-2; no clear D. From germline, CDR1 is SEHNR and CDR2 FQNEAQ (reference sequence). This CDR3 is 13 amino acids long. V lost 5 bases, J lost 8 bases, and 15 bases lay in between. CDR3 DNA: TGTGCCAGCAGCCCTAATCGGGGAGAAGGCTACACCTTC. It codes for CASSPNRGEGYTF.

Many counts were recorded for this clonotype. This chain connects TRBV7-9 to TRBJ2-1, with a possible D match to TRBD2 (7 bases). The CDR3 contains 14 residues. V was clipped by 3 bases and J by 10 bases, with 16 bases between them. Germline assignment: CDR1 SEHNR and CDR2 FQNEAQ (reference sequence). CDR3 in amino acids: CASSLVRGGGEQFF. CDR3 nucleotides: TGTGCCAGCAGCTTGGTCAGGGGCGGGGGAGAGCAGTTCTTC. Together with reference TRBV7-9 and TRBJ2-1, the CDR3 gives the full variable domain: DTGVSQNPRHKITKRGQNVTFRCDPISEHNRLYWYRQTLGQGPEFLTYFQNEAQLEKSRLLSDRFSAERPKGSFSTLEIQRTEQGDSAMYLCASSLVRGGGEQFFGPGTRLTVL.

This clonotype was seen at least ten times. J is TRBJ2-5 and V is TRBV10-3, with 9 bases identical to TRBD2. The germline CDR1 and CDR2 sequences are ENHRY and SYGVKD. This CDR3 is 17 amino acids long. The ends lost 3 bases at V and 1 base at J; junction bases unmatched: 9. The CDR3 here is CAISDRLAGPTQETQYF. Here the CDR3 DNA reads TGTGCCATCAGTGATCGGCTAGCGGGACCTACCCAAGAGACCCAGTACTTC.

This clonotype was seen a few times. The rearrangement uses TRBV15 and TRBJ2-3; possibly TRBD2 for D (7 bases). Germline-derived CDR1 and CDR2 are LNHNV and YYDKDF (reference sequence). V was pared by 5 bases and J by 3 bases, with 12 bases between. The CDR3 length is 14 residues. The CDR3 coding sequence is TGTGCCACCAGCGAGGGGGAGGGTACAGATACGCAGTATTTT. It yields the protein CATSEGEGTDTQYF.

This clonotype occurred many times. The chain has TRBV19 and TRBJ2-2; the D gene is possibly TRBD2 (6 bases). Between the trimmed V and J ends, which lost 3 bases and 2 bases, there was a span of 10 bases. The CDR3 sequence is 15 residues long. Germline V lookup: CDR1 LNHDA, CDR2 SQIVND (reference sequence). CDR3 loop: CASSIGGINTGELFF. CDR3 coding DNA: TGTGCCAGTAGTATCGGCGGGATCAACACCGGGGAGCTGTTTTTT.

Ten or more counts support this clonotype. The chain uses TRBV24-1 and TRBJ2-5; the D gene is possibly TRBD1 (8 bases). Germline V gene lookup returns CDR1 KGHDR and CDR2 SFDVKD. CDR3 size: 17 residues. With 0 bases removed from V and 2 bases from J, the gap between germline ends came to 15 bases. CDR3 sequence: CATSDLRRGDRQETQYF. CDR3 coding DNA: TGTGCCACCAGTGATTTGCGACGGGGGGACAGGCAAGAGACCCAGTACTTC.

The CDR3 DNA reads TGTGCCAGCAGCCCCGATCTCAATTTCTATGGCTACACCTTC. This translates into CASSPDLNFYGYTF. This chain connects TRBV9 to TRBJ1-2; D ambiguous. The germline gives CDR1 SGDLS, CDR2 YYNGEE. Between the trimmed V and J ends, which lost 4 bases and 4 bases, there was a span of 14 bases. The CDR3 is 14 amino acids.

Many counts were recorded for this clonotype. The CDR3 is CASSLVLSSYNEQFF. The CDR3 nucleotides read TGTGCCAGCAGTTTGGTGCTTAGCTCCTACAATGAGCAGTTCTTC. The chain has TRBV27 and TRBJ2-1; D is ambiguous. With 3 bases removed from V and 0 bases from J, the gap between germline ends came to 9 bases. The V gene's germline CDR1 is MNHEY and CDR2 SMNVEV (reference sequence). The CDR3 spans 15 residues.

The chain couples TRBV20-1 to TRBJ2-1; D perhaps matches TRBD2 (6 bases). Germline V gene data show CDR1 as DFQATT and CDR2 as SNEGSKA (reference sequence). This CDR3 is 14 amino acids long. The V gene lost 1 base and the J gene lost 5 bases, with 12 bases spanning the gap. The CDR3 DNA follows: TGCAGTGCTAGAGCTAGCGTCGCTAACAATGAGCAGTTCTTC. This gives the protein CSARASVANNEQFF.

In its sample, this clonotype was seen many times. The chain uses TRBV7-6 and TRBJ2-5; 8 bases align to TRBD1. The CDR3 spans 15 residues. The germline gives CDR1 SGHVS, CDR2 FNYEAQ. After removal of 2 bases from V and 2 bases from J, the junction contained 4 bases not matched to a gene. CDR3 nucleotide sequence: TGTGCCAGCAGCTTATTGGACAGGGAACAAGAGACCCAGTACTTC. Amino acids: CASSLLDREQETQYF.

This chain joins TRBV6-2 or TRBV6-3 and TRBJ1-5; D ambiguous. V dropped 0 bases and J dropped 1 base, with 22 bases sitting between them. The CDR3 runs 20 residues. Germline V gene data show CDR1 as MNHEY and CDR2 as SVGEGT. CDR3 sequence: CASSYSIARSEPMSNQPQHF. The CDR3 DNA follows: TGTGCCAGCAGTTACTCGATCGCCAGGAGTGAACCTATGAGCAATCAGCCCCAGCATTTT.

The chain employs TRBV6-6 and TRBJ1-1; D may be TRBD1 (6 bases). Between the trimmed V and J ends, which lost 5 bases and 1 base, there was a span of 11 bases. The germline gives CDR1 MNHNY, CDR2 SVGAGI (reference sequence). This CDR3 has 14 residues. The DNA of the CDR3 is TGTGCCAGCAGTGTGGGACACGGGAACACTGAAGCTTTCTTT. Its translation: CASSVGHGNTEAFF.

In DNA form, the CDR3 reads TGCAGTGCTAGGTGGGCAGGGGGCTACAATGAGCAGTTCTTC. Translating it yields CSARWAGGYNEQFF. The chain recombines TRBV20-1 with TRBJ2-1; 7 positions match TRBD1. V shed 3 bases and J 3 bases; nucleotides not matched to a gene: 5. The CDR3 sequence is 14 residues long. Germline V gene sequence: CDR1 DFQATT, CDR2 SNEGSKA (reference sequence).

This clonotype was found a few times. The chain has TRBV11-2 and TRBJ2-7, with D unresolved. Deletions cut 0 bases from V and 4 bases from J, with 13 bases between. Germline CDR1 SGHAT, CDR2 FQNNGV. The CDR3 sequence is 15 residues long. The CDR3 here is CASSLESRLGYEQYF. CDR3 sequence (DNA): TGTGCCAGCAGCTTAGAATCGAGGTTGGGATACGAGCAGTACTTC.

This clonotype was seen only a few times. The V gene is TRBV9, the J gene TRBJ2-6; no clear D. This CDR3 comprises 19 residues. V was clipped by 2 bases and J by 4 bases, with 22 bases between them. The germline V gene encodes CDR1 SGDLS and CDR2 YYNGEE. CDR3 DNA sequence: TGTGCCAGCAGCGTTTTCTCCGGGCCTGGAGTAAAGGGGGCCAACGTCCTGACTTTC. This gives the protein CASSVFSGPGVKGANVLTF.

This clonotype was found a few times. The rearrangement uses TRBV6-5 and TRBJ2-5; 9 bases are a match to TRBD2. The CDR3 runs to 17 residues. V dropped 4 bases and J dropped 1; count of bases not matched to a gene: 10. CDR1 is MNHEY, CDR2 SVGAGI, per germline. CDR3 in DNA: TGTGCCAGCAGTTCCCTCGGGCTAGCGGGGTTCCAAGAGACCCAGTACTTC. Protein: CASSSLGLAGFQETQYF.

This clonotype has a count of ten or more. The chain has TRBV6-5 and TRBJ2-1; 13 bases are shared with TRBD2. The CDR3 extends over 17 amino acids. From germline, CDR1 is MNHEY and CDR2 SVGAGI. Trimming removed 3 bases from V and 3 bases from J; junction bases left unmatched: 5. The chain's CDR3 is CASSYSGTSGIYNEQFF. In DNA, the CDR3 is TGTGCCAGCAGTTATTCCGGGACTAGCGGGATCTACAATGAGCAGTTCTTC.

In this sample, this clonotype turned up many times. The chain has TRBV7-9 and TRBJ2-7; 11 positions match TRBD2. V was clipped by 3 bases and J by 0 bases; unmatched bases: 1. Germline lookup yields CDR1 SEHNR and CDR2 FQNEAQ (reference sequence). This CDR3 contains 15 residues. CDR3 DNA: TGTGCCAGCAGCTTTGGGACTAGCGGCTCCTACGAGCAGTACTTC. Translation: CASSFGTSGSYEQYF. The full variable domain, with the rest looked up from reference TRBV7-9 and TRBJ2-7, is DTGVSQNPRHKITKRGQNVTFRCDPISEHNRLYWYRQTLGQGPEFLTYFQNEAQLEKSRLLSDRFSAERPKGSFSTLEIQRTEQGDSAMYLCASSFGTSGSYEQYFGPGTRLTVT.

This clonotype appeared many times. The chain is built from TRBV5-4 and TRBJ2-3; 10 nucleotides match TRBD2. The CDR3 sequence is 17 residues long. Germline loops: CDR1 SGHNT, CDR2 YYREEE (reference sequence). The V segment lost 5 bases and the J segment 6 bases; nucleotides outside the gene matches: 15. The chain's CDR3 is CASSRWDSGGPGDTQYF. The CDR3 DNA follows: TGTGCCAGCAGTCGCTGGGATAGCGGGGGGCCAGGTGATACGCAGTATTTT. The full variable domain, rest sourced from reference TRBV5-4 and TRBJ2-3, is ETGVTQSPTHLIKTRGQQVTLRCSSQSGHNTVSWYQQALGQGPQFIFQYYREEENGRGNFPPRFSGLQFPNYSSELNVNALELDDSALYLCASSRWDSGGPGDTQYFGPGTRLTVL.